These 32 T cell receptor beta chains came from one sample sequenced in a study of T-cell reconstitution after alpha-beta-depleted transplantation in children. As it was prepared, the TCRbeta library received unique molecular identifiers. TCRdb called the PCR reads again in MiXCR, with one record for every CDR3 protein. The table records some 600,000 distinct CDR3 sequences, 13% of them present only once. Sequenced material: PBMCs, mostly from graft donor cells, taken 360 days after TCRalphabeta/CD19-depleted stem cell transplant. The receptor set was obtained from a male patient aged 10 to 17 who had a stem cell transplant for acute myeloid leukemia, so the T cells may come from the graft donor.

Remarks on this clonotype: A clone one base away is much larger, so this may be a read error. The genes are TRBV28 and TRBJ2-7; no clear D gene. In germline, CDR1 is MDHEN, CDR2 SYDVKM. This CDR3 has 14 residues. With 2 bases removed from V and 4 bases from J, the gap between germline ends came to 12 bases. CDR3: CASSLDVRKYEQYF. CDR3 DNA sequence: TGTGCCAGCAGTTTAGACGTGAGGAAGTACGAGCAGTACTTC.

The chain uses TRBV18 and TRBJ1-2, with a possible D match to TRBD1 (5 bases). Germline V CDR1 and CDR2: KGHSH, LQKENI. Between the trimmed V and J ends, which lost 3 bases and 3 bases, there was a span of 11 bases. The CDR3 consists of 14 residues. In nucleotides, the CDR3 is TGTGCCAGCTCACCTCAGGGTATCGACTATGGCTACACCTTC. This codes for CASSPQGIDYGYTF.

This clonotype was seen repeatedly, ten times or more. This chain joins TRBV4-3 and TRBJ2-2; D remains unclear. CDR3 length: 14 residues. Germline CDR1 is LGHNA and CDR2 is YSLEER. The ends were cut back, 0 bases at V and 6 bases at J, with 8 bases in the middle. CDR3 in amino acids: CASSQEGWAGELFF. The CDR3 region has the DNA TGCGCCAGCAGCCAAGAGGGGTGGGCCGGGGAGCTGTTTTTT.

The chain recombines TRBV28 with TRBJ2-7; TRBD1 aligns across 11 bases. Germline CDR1 and CDR2: MDHEN and SYDVKM. The trim removed 5 bases at V and 3 bases at J, leaving 9 bases unmatched. This CDR3 has 16 amino acids. The CDR3 DNA sequence: TGTGCCAGCAGTCCCCCAGGGACAGGGGGTCTCTACGAGCAGTACTTC. It encodes CASSPPGTGGLYEQYF.

This clonotype was found many times. The V gene is TRBV29-1, the J gene TRBJ2-7; TRBD1 or TRBD2 may be the D gene (5 bases each). The CDR3 is 12 residues long. Germline V CDR1 and CDR2: SQVTM, ANQGSEA. Trimming shortened V by 8 bases and J by 9 bases, and 20 bases separated the two germline ends. The CDR3 loop reads CSSPGSQRGQYF. The DNA of the CDR3 is TGCAGCTCCCCGGGCAGTCAGAGGGGGCAGTACTTC.

This clonotype showed up just a few times. The rearrangement uses TRBV29-1 and TRBJ2-7; 11 positions match TRBD2. CDR1 is SQVTM and CDR2 is ANQGSEA in the germline V gene. There are 14 residues in the CDR3. V was pared by 5 bases and J by 5 bases, with 8 bases of the junction left unmatched. The CDR3 here is CSVNGVSGRDEQYF. The DNA for the CDR3 is TGCAGCGTTAATGGTGTTAGCGGGAGGGACGAGCAGTACTTC.

The table lists this clonotype with many counts. The chain employs TRBV11-2 and TRBJ2-1, with TRBD2 matching over 7 bases. V gave up 1 base and J gave up 0 bases; unmatched junction bases: 6. CDR3 length: 17 residues. Germline V gene sequence: CDR1 SGHAT, CDR2 FQNNGV. DNA for the CDR3: TGTGCCAGCAGCTTAGTGGGCGGGAGCGGCTCCTACAATGAGCAGTTCTTC. This gives the protein CASSLVGGSGSYNEQFF. The full variable domain, in which reference TRBV11-2 and TRBJ2-1 provide the parts outside the CDR3, is EAGVAQSPRYKIIEKRQSVAFWCNPISGHATLYWYQQILGQGPKLLIQFQNNGVVDDSQLPKDRFSAERLKGVDSTLKIQPAKLEDSAVYLCASSLVGGSGSYNEQFFGPGTRLTVL.

This clonotype has ten or more counts. The chain uses TRBV2 and TRBJ2-4, with 8 nucleotides matching TRBD1. Germline V lookup: CDR1 SNHLY, CDR2 FYNNEI. The CDR3 has 15 residues. J gave up 3 bases and V 6 bases, and 7 bases lay outside the gene matches. DNA of the CDR3: TGTGCCAGCAGGGAGGACAGGGTGGGCAAAAACATTCAGTACTTC. As protein: CASREDRVGKNIQYF.

This clonotype appeared many times. The chain joins TRBV7-3 to TRBJ1-1, with no clear D. There are 13 residues in the CDR3. Per germline, CDR1 SGHTA and CDR2 FQGTGA. Trimming left V 4 bases short and J 1 base short, with 7 bases between. CDR3 in amino acids: CASSYMANTEAFF. The CDR3 bases are TGTGCCAGCAGCTACATGGCGAACACTGAAGCTTTCTTT.

The table lists this clonotype with many counts. J is TRBJ2-1 and V is TRBV14, with 9 bases matching TRBD2. Germline trimming cut 1 base from V and 3 bases from J; bases unmatched to any gene: 16. The CDR3 covers 20 residues. CDR1 and CDR2 (germline): SGHDN, FVKESK. The CDR3 sequence: CASSQVYGALGLAHYNEQFF. The CDR3 DNA sequence: TGTGCCAGCAGCCAAGTATATGGGGCCCTCGGACTAGCGCACTACAATGAGCAGTTCTTC. The whole variable domain, filled in from reference TRBV14 and TRBJ2-1, reads EAGVTQFPSHSVIEKGQTVTLRCDPISGHDNLYWYRRVMGKEIKFLLHFVKESKQDESGMPNNRFLAERTGGTYSTLKVQPAELEDSGVYFCASSQVYGALGLAHYNEQFFGPGTRLTVL.

The CDR3: CASSMGGAMGEQYF. The CDR3 DNA sequence: TGTGCCAGTAGTATGGGGGGAGCCATGGGGGAGCAGTACTTC. The chain uses TRBV19 and TRBJ2-7; a weak D match, TRBD2 (6 bases). V was shortened by 3 bases and J by 7 bases, with 16 bases between the two germline ends. The germline V gene has CDR1 LNHDA and CDR2 SQIVND (reference sequence). The CDR3 is made up of 14 amino acids.

This clonotype has more than one count but fewer than ten. V is TRBV6-2 or TRBV6-3 and J is TRBJ2-3; D is unclear. The germline V gene has CDR1 MNHEY and CDR2 SVGEGT. The CDR3 spans 14 residues. Trimming took 6 bases from V and 3 from J, leaving 13 bases between them. The CDR3 nucleotides are TGTGCCAGCAGGTTAGTCGGGCCTACAGATACGCAGTATTTT. Amino acid sequence: CASRLVGPTDTQYF.

V is TRBV20-1 and J is TRBJ2-7; tentative D call: TRBD1 (5 bases). CDR1 and CDR2 (germline): DFQATT, SNEGSKA (reference sequence). The CDR3 is 16 amino acids. V lost 4 bases to trimming and J lost 4 bases, with 23 bases between them. CDR3: CSANSQGRVVLYEQYF. The CDR3 DNA follows: TGCAGTGCTAACTCACAAGGCAGGGTAGTCCTTTACGAGCAGTACTTC.

The genes are TRBV20-1 and TRBJ1-5; 8 positions agree with TRBD1. CDR1 and CDR2 from the germline V gene are DFQATT and SNEGSKA (reference sequence). J lost 1 base, V lost 1 base, and 3 bases had no gene match. CDR3 size: 15 residues. The CDR3, as DNA: TGCAGTGCTAGAGCCGACAGGGGAAGCAATCAGCCCCAGCATTTT. As protein: CSARADRGSNQPQHF.

There are many counts of this clonotype. The gene calls are TRBV5-1 and TRBJ2-3; D is ambiguous. Trimming cost V 5 bases and J 2 bases, with 15 bases left between them. This CDR3 contains 15 residues. The V gene's germline CDR1 is SGHRS and CDR2 YFSETQ. The CDR3 spells CASRVFSTDTDTQYF. CDR3 nucleotide sequence: TGCGCCAGCAGGGTCTTTAGCACGGACACAGATACGCAGTATTTT.

The gene calls are TRBV2 and TRBJ2-2; TRBD1 agrees at 8 bases. From germline, CDR1 is SNHLY and CDR2 FYNNEI. V shed 5 bases, J shed 2 bases, and the junction held 10 bases outside the gene matches. This CDR3 has 17 residues. The CDR3 coding sequence is TGTGCCAGCAGTACGGGACAGGCCCCCAAAAACACCGGGGAGCTGTTTTTT. Translated, it gives CASSTGQAPKNTGELFF.

This clonotype showed up just a few times. This chain links TRBV28 with TRBJ2-3; a weak D match, TRBD2 (6 bases). Germline V gene sequence: CDR1 MDHEN, CDR2 SYDVKM. The CDR3 consists of 18 residues. V was cut by 5 bases and J by 3 bases, with 24 bases left in between. This CDR3 reads CASSPSISLDYNTDTQYF. Here the CDR3 DNA reads TGTGCCAGCAGTCCCTCCATTAGCTTGGACTATAATACAGATACGCAGTATTTT.

Only a few counts were recorded for this clonotype. The rearrangement links TRBV12-3 or TRBV12-4 to TRBJ2-1; the match to TRBD2 covers 8 bases. The J segment lost 6 bases and the V segment lost 5 bases, leaving 18 bases of the junction unmatched. The CDR3 contains 18 residues. CDR3 DNA: TGTGCCAGCAGTCCTAAACGCGGACTTGCGGGAGGTAGCAATGAGCAGTTCTTC. Translation: CASSPKRGLAGGSNEQFF.

This clonotype was counted only a few times. The rearrangement links TRBV20-1 to TRBJ1-2, with 8 bases fitting TRBD1. This CDR3 region has 15 residues. Germline V gene sequence: CDR1 DFQATT, CDR2 SNEGSKA (reference sequence). J lost 4 bases, V lost 0 bases, and 7 bases had no gene match. The CDR3 DNA reads TGCAGTGCTAGAGAGAGGGCAGGGGGCACCTATGGCTACACCTTC. It specifies CSARERAGGTYGYTF.

This clonotype was counted once. Given a much more abundant clone one base away, this may be a read error. The gene calls are TRBV29-1 and TRBJ2-1; tentative D call: TRBD1 (5 bases). The CDR3 sequence is 14 residues long. The germline V gene has CDR1 SQVTM and CDR2 ANQGSEA. The CDR3 DNA follows: TGCAGCGTTGAGTCCAGGGCCTCCTACAATGAGGAGTTCTTC. This translates into CSVESRASYNEEFF.

In its sample, this clonotype was seen a few times. The V call is TRBV27, the J call TRBJ2-3; a possible D gene is TRBD2 (6 bases). CDR1 is MNHEY and CDR2 is SMNVEV in the germline V gene (reference sequence). V was shortened by 8 bases and J by 7 bases, with 19 bases between the two germline ends. This CDR3 has 14 residues. The CDR3 reads CASPASDGVNTQYF. DNA of the CDR3: TGTGCCAGCCCGGCTAGCGACGGCGTGAATACGCAGTATTTT.

The chain is built from TRBV12-3 or TRBV12-4 and TRBJ2-1; D possibly matches TRBD1 or TRBD2 (5 bases each). This CDR3 is built from 17 residues. V was pared by 5 bases and J by 8 bases, with 25 bases between. For the CDR3, the DNA is TGTGCCAGCAGTAATACCAGGGTTGAGGGCAGGCTAGATGAGCAGTTCTTC. Amino acid sequence: CASSNTRVEGRLDEQFF.

At least ten counts were recorded for this clonotype. This chain connects TRBV5-6 to TRBJ2-7; D remains unclear. Germline V CDR1 and CDR2: SGHDT, YYEEEE. The CDR3 spans 14 residues. Trimming cost V 2 bases and J 1 base, with 10 bases left between them. The CDR3 spells CASSFKAPSYEQYF. CDR3 DNA: TGTGCCAGCAGCTTTAAAGCGCCTTCCTACGAGCAGTACTTC.

The chain is built from TRBV2 and TRBJ2-1, with D maybe TRBD2 (6 bases). The V end was cut by 3 bases, the J end by 5 bases, with 20 bases between. The germline V gene encodes CDR1 SNHLY and CDR2 FYNNEI. The CDR3 totals 17 residues. For the CDR3, the DNA is TGTGCCAGCAGTGATAGCGGTAGCGTGAAGTCAAACAATGAGCAGTTCTTC. This translates into CASSDSGSVKSNNEQFF. The whole variable domain, remainder taken from reference TRBV2 and TRBJ2-1, is EPEVTQTPSHQVTQMGQEVILRCVPISNHLYFYWYRQILGQKVEFLVSFYNNEISEKSEIFDDQFSVERPDGSNFTLKIRSTKLEDSAMYFCASSDSGSVKSNNEQFFGPGTRLTVL.

CDR3 nucleotides: TGTGCCAGCAGTTCAAGAGCGGGCACTAGACCCGAGACCCAGTACTTC. Encoded protein: CASSSRAGTRPETQYF. The genes are TRBV12-3 or TRBV12-4 and TRBJ2-5; TRBD2 might be the D (6 bases). The CDR3 is 16 residues long. Trimming stripped 4 bases from V and 5 bases from J, with 20 bases between.

This clonotype was found many times. This rearrangement joins TRBV28 to TRBJ2-1; 8 positions match TRBD1. CDR3 length: 18 amino acids. Germline CDR1 and CDR2: MDHEN and SYDVKM. J was trimmed by 5 bases and V by 1 base; bases with no gene match: 13. The CDR3, as DNA: TGTGCCAGCAGTTTATACAAATGGACAGGGCCGTGGCACAATGAGCAGTTCTTC. Translated, it gives CASSLYKWTGPWHNEQFF.

This clonotype was observed a few times. The V and J genes are TRBV30 and TRBJ2-2, with no clear D. The CDR3 consists of 14 residues. Germline CDR1 and CDR2: GTSNPN and SVGIG (reference sequence). Trimming stripped 4 bases from V and 4 bases from J, with 13 bases between. CDR3 nucleotides: TGTGCCTGGAATCTTGTGTCGTCCACCGGGGAGCTGTTTTTT. Encoded protein: CAWNLVSSTGELFF.

This clonotype was counted a few times. The CDR3 loop is CASSPKRTGGVFEQYF. The CDR3 nucleotides are TGTGCCAGCAGCCCCAAGCGGACAGGGGGCGTTTTCGAGCAGTACTTC. The chain employs TRBV7-9 and TRBJ2-7; 11 bases align to TRBD1. CDR1 is SEHNR and CDR2 is FQNEAQ in the germline V gene (reference sequence). Trimming at V came to 5 bases and at J to 6 bases, leaving 12 bases not matched to a gene. CDR3 length equals 16 residues. The full variable domain, its missing parts supplied by reference TRBV7-9 and TRBJ2-7, is DTGVSQNPRHKITKRGQNVTFRCDPISEHNRLYWYRQTLGQGPEFLTYFQNEAQLEKSRLLSDRFSAERPKGSFSTLEIQRTEQGDSAMYLCASSPKRTGGVFEQYFGPGTRLTVT.

This clonotype has at least ten counts. The J gene is TRBJ2-6, the V gene TRBV11-1, with D perhaps TRBD1 or TRBD2 (6 bases each). Trimming took off 1 base at V and 2 bases at J, with 15 bases between the two ends. The CDR3 is 18 residues long. CDR1 and CDR2 from the germline V gene are SGHAT and FQDESV (reference sequence). CDR3 nucleotides: TGTGCCAGCAGCTTAGATAACCAGGGGAGGACTGGGGCCAACGTCCTGACTTTC. Translating gives CASSLDNQGRTGANVLTF.

This clonotype was detected only a few times. This chain connects TRBV6-1 to TRBJ2-1, with D possibly being TRBD1 (5 bases). CDR1 and CDR2 from the germline V gene are MNHNS and SASEGT. V was trimmed by 5 bases and J by 7 bases, leaving 18 bases between them. The length of the CDR3 is 15 residues. CDR3 nucleotides: TGTGCCAGCAGTATAGGGGTTGGTATGGGGAATGAGCAGTTCTTC. It yields the protein CASSIGVGMGNEQFF.

This clonotype was found many times. The J gene is TRBJ2-7, the V gene TRBV12-3 or TRBV12-4; 8 nucleotides agree with TRBD2. The V and J ends lost 6 bases and 0 bases, in that order; junction bases with no gene match: 4. This CDR3 comprises 14 residues. The CDR3 DNA follows: TGTGCCAGCAGCCCGGGGGGGATCTCCTACGAGCAGTACTTC. Residues: CASSPGGISYEQYF.

This clonotype was seen repeatedly, ten times or more. This rearrangement joins TRBV29-1 to TRBJ2-1; 15 bases fit TRBD2. Germline CDR1 and CDR2: SQVTM and ANQGSEA. Trimming took 8 bases from V and 5 from J; bases not matched to a gene: 10. There are 16 residues in the CDR3. CDR3 loop: CSSPGLAGGTNNEQFF. CDR3 bases: TGCAGCTCCCCGGGACTAGCGGGGGGAACAAACAATGAGCAGTTCTTC.